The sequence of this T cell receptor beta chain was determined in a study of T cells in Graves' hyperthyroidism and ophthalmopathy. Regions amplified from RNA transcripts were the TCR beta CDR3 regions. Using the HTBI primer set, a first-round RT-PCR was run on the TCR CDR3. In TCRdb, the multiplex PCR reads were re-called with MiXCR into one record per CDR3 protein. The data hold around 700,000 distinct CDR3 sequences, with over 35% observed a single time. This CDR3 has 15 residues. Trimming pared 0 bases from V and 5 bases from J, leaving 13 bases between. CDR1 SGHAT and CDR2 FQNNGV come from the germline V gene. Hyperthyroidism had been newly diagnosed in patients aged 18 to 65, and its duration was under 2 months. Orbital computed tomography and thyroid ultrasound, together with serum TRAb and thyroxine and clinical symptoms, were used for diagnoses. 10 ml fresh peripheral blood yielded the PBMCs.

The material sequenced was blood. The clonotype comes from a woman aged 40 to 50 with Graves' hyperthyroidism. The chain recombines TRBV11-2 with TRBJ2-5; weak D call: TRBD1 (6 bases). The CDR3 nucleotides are TGTGCCAGCAGCTTAGAGATCCTAGACAGGGAGACCCAGTACTTC. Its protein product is CASSLEILDRETQYF.